The clone carrying this T cell receptor beta chain was observed a few times. Its antigen is not known. This record comes from a study of vaccination and CD4 T cells after COVID-19. General observations from the study: With convalescent patients, a median about 90% of reactive clones emerged solely after vaccination.

An Oncomine TCR Beta short-read assay was used to sequence the DNA from cultured CD4+ T cells. TCRdb itself ran the PCR reads through MiXCR, one entry per CDR3 protein. This table has around 15,000 distinct CDR3 sequences, around 48% appearing once. Treatment noted: approximately 11-day PBMC culture with coronavirus spike peptide pools or control peptides (ViraFEST assay). V was clipped by 6 bases and J by 3 bases; unmatched bases: 9. The CDR3 loop spans 16 amino acids. Germline loops: CDR1 DFQATT, CDR2 SNEGSKA (reference sequence). Here the sequenced sample was CD4+ T cells from blood, cultured in vitro, taken before SARS-CoV-2 vaccination. The TCR originated in a human donor who had recovered from COVID-19. The chain has TRBV20-1 and TRBJ2-5; 14 nucleotides align to TRBD2. The CDR3 DNA is TGCAGTGCAGGGACTAGCGGGAGCGGGGGGAAAGAGACCCAGTACTTC. The encoded protein is CSAGTSGSGGKETQYF.